Listed below are T cell receptor beta chains from one sample, sequenced in a study of cytomegalovirus exposure and HLA in healthy donors. Using immunoSEQ multiplex PCR, the repertoire was profiled, and TCRdb retains in-frame clones only, with some absent. The table has 150,000 or so clones, roughly 77% seen once; the top ten hold 3.5% to 5%. Material for sequencing was PBMCs. These receptors were collected from a male donor in good health and CMV-seronegative. The CDR3 runs from the conserved cysteine through the conserved F or W. The D gene is left open where the match is weak. Only part of the rows carry a size: once, few, many, or a class if the clone is expanded.

>-|TRBJ2-7|-|TRBV6-5
TGTGCCAGCAACATAGGTCAGGGGCTAGACGAGCAGTACTTC
CASNIGQGLDEQYF
>TRBD2|TRBJ2-3|few|TRBV19
TGTGCCAGTACCCTAAGTAGCGGGGATGCAGATACGCAGTATTTT
CASTLSSGDADTQYF
>TRBD1|TRBJ1-6|-|TRBV27
TGTGCCAGCAGTTTACAGGGGGCCGCTTCACCCCTCCACTTT
CASSLQGAASPLHF
>TRBD2|TRBJ2-1|-|TRBV10-3
TGTGCCATCCTCAGTCACAGCGGGACCAATGAGCAGTTCTTC
CAILSHSGTNEQFF
>TRBD2|TRBJ2-1|-|TRBV6-5
TGTGCCAGCAGTAGCGGGAGCTATGAGCAGTTCTTC
CASSSGSYEQFF
>-|TRBJ2-2|-|TRBV12-1
TGTGCCAGCAGCTCCCTACCTCGGACAGGGTCGGGCACCGGGGAGCTGTTTTTT
CASSSLPRTGSGTGELFF
>-|TRBJ2-7|-|TRBV7-9
TGTGCCAGCAGCTTTACTAGTTTCTACGAGCAGTACTTC
CASSFTSFYEQYF
>-|TRBJ2-7|-|TRBV28
TGTGCCAGCAGTGCGAACGGGGGACCGATTACGAAGCAGTACTTC
CASSANGGPITKQYF
>-|TRBJ1-1|-|TRBV29-1
TGCAGCGTGCACAGGGTGGACACTGAAGCTTTCTTT
CSVHRVDTEAFF
>-|TRBJ1-4|-|TRBV6-1
TGTGCCAGCAGGACAGAAGCTAATGAAAAACTGTTTTTT
CASRTEANEKLFF
>-|TRBJ1-3|-|TRBV10-1
TGCGCCAGCAGTGAGGGTTGGGGCAGACTCTCTGGAAACACCATATATTTT
CASSEGWGRLSGNTIYF
>-|TRBJ1-1|-|TRBV19
TGTGCCAGTAGGGGTGCGGCCCAAAACACTGAAGCCTTCTTT
CASRGAAQNTEAFF